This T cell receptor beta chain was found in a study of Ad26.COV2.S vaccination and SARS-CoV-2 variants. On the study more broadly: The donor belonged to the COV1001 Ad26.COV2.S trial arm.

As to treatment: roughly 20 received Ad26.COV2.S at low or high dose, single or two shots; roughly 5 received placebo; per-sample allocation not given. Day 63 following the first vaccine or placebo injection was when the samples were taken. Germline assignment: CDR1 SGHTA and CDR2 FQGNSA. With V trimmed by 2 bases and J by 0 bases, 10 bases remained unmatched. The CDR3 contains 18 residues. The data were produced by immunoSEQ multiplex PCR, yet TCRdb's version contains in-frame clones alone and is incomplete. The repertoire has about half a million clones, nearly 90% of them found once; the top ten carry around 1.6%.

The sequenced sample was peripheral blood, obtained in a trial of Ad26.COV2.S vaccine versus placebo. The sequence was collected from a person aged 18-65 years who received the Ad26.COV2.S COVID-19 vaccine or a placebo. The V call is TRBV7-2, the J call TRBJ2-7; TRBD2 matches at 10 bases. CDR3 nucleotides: TGTGCCAGCAGCTTACAGGTTAGCGGGGGGTCAAGCTCCTACGAGCAGTACTTC. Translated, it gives CASSLQVSGGSSSYEQYF.